These T cell receptor beta chains were read from a single sample in a study of blood T cell repertoires in COVID-19. Sequencing used immunoSEQ multiplex PCR; TCRdb keeps in-frame clones, though not all of them. The sample has tens of thousands of clones; around 79% are singletons. Sequenced: peripheral blood. The receptors originated from a man aged 55 to 70 with active or convalescent COVID-19. The CDR3 runs from the conserved cysteine through the conserved F or W. A D gene is named only where the DNA matches it firmly. Some rows have no size entry. The others give once, few or many, or a class for an expanded clone.

length,V,D,size,J,CDR3,DNA
13,TRBV29-1,TRBD1,.,TRBJ1-2,CSGVDRLNYGYTF,TGCAGCGGGGTGGACAGGCTGAACTATGGCTACACCTTC
14,TRBV2,TRBD2,.,TRBJ2-7,CASSEGWRGYEQYF,TGTGCCAGCAGTGAAGGGTGGCGGGGGTACGAGCAGTACTTC
14,TRBV4-2,.,.,TRBJ2-7,CASSQDRQGYEQYF,TGTGCCAGCAGCCAAGATCGGCAGGGCTACGAGCAGTACTTC
17,TRBV18,TRBD2,.,TRBJ2-5,CASSPPGLAGGQETQYF,TGTGCCAGCTCACCGCCGGGACTAGCGGGGGGGCAAGAGACCCAGTACTTC
13,TRBV7-9,.,.,TRBJ1-2,CASSLAQAYGYTF,TGTGCCAGCAGCTTAGCACAGGCCTATGGCTACACCTTC
21,TRBV4-1,TRBD1,.,TRBJ1-2,CASSQVLLRGQGVTGFNGYTF,TGCGCCAGCAGCCAAGTCCTTCTGAGGGGACAGGGGGTTACCGGATTCAATGGCTACACCTTC
14,TRBV9,.,.,TRBJ1-1,CASSARQFNTEAFF,TGTGCCAGCAGCGCCCGACAATTTAACACTGAAGCTTTCTTT
16,TRBV3-1/TRBV3-2,TRBD2,.,TRBJ2-5,CASNQASGGSPKTQYF,TGTGCCAGCAACCAAGCGAGCGGGGGGTCTCCAAAGACCCAGTACTTC
16,TRBV6-5,.,.,TRBJ1-5,CASSYSTGGSNQPQHF,TGTGCCAGCAGTTACTCGACGGGAGGTAGCAATCAGCCCCAGCATTTT
14,TRBV15,TRBD1,once,TRBJ1-4,CATGAGQGDEKLFF,TGTGCCACCGGGGCGGGACAGGGGGATGAAAAACTGTTTTTT
15,TRBV6-5,.,.,TRBJ2-2,CASSQSTGSLGELFF,TGTGCCAGCAGTCAATCAACAGGGTCTCTCGGGGAGCTGTTTTTT
13,TRBV9,.,.,TRBJ2-7,CASSTGVTYEQYF,TGTGCCAGCAGTACGGGGGTGACCTACGAGCAGTACTTC
12,TRBV27,.,.,TRBJ2-5,CASRHTGETQYF,TGTGCCAGCAGACACACAGGGGAGACCCAGTACTTC
15,TRBV7-8,.,.,TRBJ1-2,CASSLVGGINYGYTF,TGTGCCAGCAGCTTAGTGGGAGGGATTAACTATGGCTACACCTTC
13,TRBV2,TRBD1,.,TRBJ1-1,CASSTAGTVEAFF,TGTGCCAGCAGCACCGCGGGGACAGTTGAAGCTTTCTTT
17,TRBV14,.,.,TRBJ1-3,CASSQDPGDLSGNTIYF,TGTGCCAGCAGCCAAGATCCAGGGGACCTCTCTGGAAACACCATATATTTT
13,TRBV6-5,.,.,TRBJ1-5,CASSQNTNQPQHF,TGTGCCAGCTCGCAGAATACCAATCAGCCCCAGCATTTT
16,TRBV7-7,TRBD2,.,TRBJ2-3,CASSLDASGSTDTQYF,TGTGCCAGCAGCTTAGACGCTAGCGGTAGCACAGATACGCAGTATTTT
15,TRBV4-1,.,.,TRBJ1-3,CASSQSPFSGNTIYF,TGCGCCAGCAGCCAGAGTCCCTTCTCTGGAAACACCATATATTTT
14,TRBV7-9,.,.,TRBJ2-7,CASSPTGKAYEQYF,TGTGCCAGCAGCCCGACAGGTAAAGCCTACGAGCAGTACTTC
16,TRBV6-6,TRBD2,.,TRBJ2-7,CASSYSREVLTYEQYF,TGTGCCAGCAGTTACTCTCGGGAGGTCTTAACCTACGAGCAGTACTTC
15,TRBV10-3,TRBD2,.,TRBJ2-5,CAISESRGRGETQYF,TGTGCCATCAGTGAGTCAAGAGGGAGGGGAGAGACCCAGTACTTC
15,TRBV7-9,.,.,TRBJ1-4,CASSSIGKEDEKLFF,TGTGCCAGCAGCTCCATAGGGAAGGAGGATGAAAAACTGTTTTTT
16,TRBV4-2,TRBD1,.,TRBJ2-7,CASSQAWTGVSYEQYF,TGTGCCAGCAGCCAGGCCTGGACAGGCGTCTCCTACGAGCAGTACTTC
13,TRBV5-4,TRBD1,.,TRBJ2-7,CASSDDPGGEQYF,TGTGCCAGCAGCGACGACCCAGGGGGCGAGCAGTACTTC
17,TRBV3-1/TRBV3-2,TRBD1,.,TRBJ2-7,CASSQGQGLNRAYEQYF,TGTGCCAGCAGCCAGGGACAGGGTCTGAATCGGGCCTACGAGCAGTACTTC
12,TRBV19,.,.,TRBJ2-1,CASSIYGDEQFF,TGTGCCAGTAGTATATACGGGGATGAGCAGTTCTTC
13,TRBV19,.,few,TRBJ1-1,CASSIAGRAAAFF,TGTGCCAGTAGTATAGCCGGCAGGGCGGCCGCTTTCTTT
17,TRBV2,.,.,TRBJ2-4,CASSETGHVIAKNIQYF,TGTGCCAGCAGTGAAACAGGACACGTAATAGCCAAAAACATTCAGTACTTC
13,TRBV11-2,.,.,TRBJ2-5,CASSLAVQETQYF,TGTGCCAGCAGCTTAGCTGTCCAAGAGACCCAGTACTTC
13,TRBV30,.,.,TRBJ1-6,CACLRADNSPLHF,TGTGCCTGCCTGAGGGCCGATAATTCACCCCTCCACTTT
15,TRBV9,.,.,TRBJ1-4,CASSVYGGANEKLFF,TGTGCCAGCAGCGTCTATGGGGGGGCTAATGAAAAACTGTTTTTT